This T cell receptor beta chain was captured in a study of blood T cell repertoires in COVID-19. Per germline, CDR1 LGHNA and CDR2 YSLEER. The CDR3 has 13 residues. V lost 0 bases and J 3 bases, leaving 6 bases between the germline ends. Sequencing was performed with immunoSEQ multiplex PCR; in TCRdb, only in-frame clones are kept and a portion is missing. The sample holds about 200,000 clones, roughly 87% seen once. What was sequenced was PBMCs or T cells enriched from blood (not recorded which). This clonotype originated in a woman under 40 who had recovered from COVID-19. The chain couples TRBV4-3 to TRBJ2-7; a weak D match, TRBD2 (5 bases). The CDR3 nucleotides read TGCGCCAGCAGCCAAGATCGGGACTACGAGCAGTACTTC. It codes for CASSQDRDYEQYF.